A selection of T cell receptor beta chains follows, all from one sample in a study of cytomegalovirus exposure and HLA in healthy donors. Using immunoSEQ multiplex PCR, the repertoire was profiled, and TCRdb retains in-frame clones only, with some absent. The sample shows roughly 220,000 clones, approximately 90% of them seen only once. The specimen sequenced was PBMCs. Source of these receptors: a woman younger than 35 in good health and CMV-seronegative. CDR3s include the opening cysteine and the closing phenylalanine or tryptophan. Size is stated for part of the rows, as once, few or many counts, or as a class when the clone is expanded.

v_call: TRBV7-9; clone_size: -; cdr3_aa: CASSLGGAGPSTDTQYF
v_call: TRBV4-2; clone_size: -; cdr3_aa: CASRTGGPENIQYF
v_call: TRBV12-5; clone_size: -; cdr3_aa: CASGLALSGGSAVFEQYF
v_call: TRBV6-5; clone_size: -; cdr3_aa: CASSSPTSGVRYEQFF
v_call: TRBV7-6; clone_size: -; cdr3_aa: CASSRPSGCTDTQYF
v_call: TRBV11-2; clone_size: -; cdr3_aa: CASTWGLRESGETQYF
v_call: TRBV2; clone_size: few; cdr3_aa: CASSEQGLMSTGELFF
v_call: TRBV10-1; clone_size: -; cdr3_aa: CASSQPKLTGGGDTIYF
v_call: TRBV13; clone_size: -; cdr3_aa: CASSSPTRGAGELFF
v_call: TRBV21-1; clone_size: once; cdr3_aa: CARPTYQGFF
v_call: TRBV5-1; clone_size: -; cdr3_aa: CASSLDGRLAAYNEQFF
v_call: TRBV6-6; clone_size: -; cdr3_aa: CASSYWDRYYGYTF
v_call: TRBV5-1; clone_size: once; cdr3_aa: CASSLDSGTDTQYF
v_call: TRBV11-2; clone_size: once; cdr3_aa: CASSHNRVETEAFF
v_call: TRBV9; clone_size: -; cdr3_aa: CASSVDPGVGNTIYF
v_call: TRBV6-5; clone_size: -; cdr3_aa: CASSYGTRDNEQFF
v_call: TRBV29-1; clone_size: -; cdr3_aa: CSVARGGELFF
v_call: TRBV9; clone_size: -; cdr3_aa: CASTLGLAAQETQYF
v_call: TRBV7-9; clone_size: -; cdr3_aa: CASPFPRTGREQYF
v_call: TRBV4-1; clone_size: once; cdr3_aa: CASRPDINDKSYGYTF
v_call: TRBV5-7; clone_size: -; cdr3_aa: CASSLEGLDHYNEQFF
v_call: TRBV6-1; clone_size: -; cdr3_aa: CASSTGTDYEQYF
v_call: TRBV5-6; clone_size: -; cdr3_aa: CASSFGKLYEQYF
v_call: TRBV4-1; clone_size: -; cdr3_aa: CASSPSLGEDGIVRNIQYF
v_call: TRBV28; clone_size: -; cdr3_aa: CASSFAPGTYEQYF
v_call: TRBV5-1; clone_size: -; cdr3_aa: CASSLLPTGLSTDTQYF
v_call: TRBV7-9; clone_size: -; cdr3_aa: CASSSTGNTEAFF
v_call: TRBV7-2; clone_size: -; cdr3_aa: CASSLSGRGYNEQFF
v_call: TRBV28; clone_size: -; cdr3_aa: CASSEPGTGGYEQYF
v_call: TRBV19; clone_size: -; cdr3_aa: CASTVAGAGTDTQYF
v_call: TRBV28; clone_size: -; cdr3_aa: CASNLGGRPRDTQYF
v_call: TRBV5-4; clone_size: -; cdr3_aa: CASSSNGEGYTF